These T cell receptor beta chains were read from a single sample in a study of T cell clonotyping in hematopoietic cell transplantation. Measured with immunoSEQ multiplex PCR; TCRdb has only the in-frame clones, and not every one. The sample shows more than 4,500 clones, more than 85% of them seen only once. Sequencing used peripheral blood mononuclear cells, obtained 100 days after allogeneic stem cell transplant. Receptors originate from a female patient aged 45-65 years who had an allogeneic stem cell transplant from an unrelated donor, so T cells may come from the graft donor. Some clones in this sample may be carry-over from other donors' samples. Each CDR3 is given with its conserved first and last residue. A D gene is named only where the DNA matches it firmly. Expanded clones are given a class, and other clones once, few, many or no size at all.

>.|TRBV10-1|.|TRBJ2-7
TGCGCCAGCAGTGAGTCTTACGGGGACGAGCAGTACTTC
CASSESYGDEQYF
>.|TRBV2|few|TRBJ1-1
TGTGCCAGCACTCTTACCGAGGTGAACACTGAAGCTTTCTTT
CASTLTEVNTEAFF
>.|TRBV30|.|TRBJ1-1
TGTGCCTGGACCAACGCCCCCTGGAACACTGAAGCTTTCTTT
CAWTNAPWNTEAFF
>.|TRBV6-6|medium-sized|TRBJ2-7
TGTGCCAGCAGTTACGAGGCAGGGGGGTCCTACGAGCAGTACTTC
CASSYEAGGSYEQYF
>.|TRBV12-5|.|TRBJ2-3
TGTGCTAGTGGTTGGAGAGAAACCACAGATACGCAGTATTTT
CASGWRETTDTQYF
>.|TRBV5-1|.|TRBJ2-3
TGCGCCAGCAGCTTGGGGAATTCAGGAGATACGCAGTATTTT
CASSLGNSGDTQYF
>.|TRBV27|.|TRBJ1-1
TGTGCCAGCAGTTTCGACGCCAACACTGAAGCTTTCTTT
CASSFDANTEAFF
>.|TRBV7-3|medium-sized|TRBJ2-3
TGTGCCAGCAGCTTAGGAGGCACAGATACGCAGTATTTT
CASSLGGTDTQYF
>TRBD2|TRBV30|.|TRBJ2-3
TGTGCCTGGAGTGTGGGAGCGGGGGTTCTCGATACGCAGTATTTT
CAWSVGAGVLDTQYF
>.|TRBV30|.|TRBJ2-5
TGTGCCTGGGGCTTTGGCGGGGAGACCCAGTACTTC
CAWGFGGETQYF
>.|TRBV14|.|TRBJ1-6
TGTGCCAGCAGGCTCACGGGTTCACCCCTCCACTTT
CASRLTGSPLHF
>.|TRBV30|.|TRBJ2-5
TGTGCCTGGGGGGAGAACCAAGAGACCCAGTACTTC
CAWGENQETQYF
>TRBD1|TRBV30|.|TRBJ2-3
TGTGCCTTAGGTAGGGGACAGAAGACAGATACGCAGTATTTT
CALGRGQKTDTQYF
>.|TRBV5-1|.|TRBJ2-5
TGCGCCAGCAGCTTGGACAGGGCTGAGACCCAGTACTTC
CASSLDRAETQYF
>TRBD1|TRBV7-9|.|TRBJ1-2
TGTGCCAGCAGTATTACGCACCCAGGGGGACGAGGCTACACCTTC
CASSITHPGGRGYTF
>.|TRBV5-4|.|TRBJ1-6
TGTGCCAGCAGCTCGGCCCAAGTAGGCTCACCCCTCCACTTT
CASSSAQVGSPLHF
>.|TRBV30|.|TRBJ2-7
TGTGCCTGGAGCCTGCTCCAGGGGTTGAACGACGAGCAGTACTTC
CAWSLLQGLNDEQYF
>.|TRBV5-1|.|TRBJ2-7
TGCGCCAGCAGCTTGGAGACTCCCTCCTACGAGCAGTACTTC
CASSLETPSYEQYF
>TRBD2|TRBV5-1|.|TRBJ2-5
TGCGCCAGCAGGCCAGCGGGGGAAGAGACCCAGTACTTC
CASRPAGEETQYF
>TRBD1|TRBV29-1|.|TRBJ1-1
TGCAGCGTCTCTAAACCAGGGGGGAACACTGAAGCTTTCTTT
CSVSKPGGNTEAFF
>TRBD1|TRBV6-1|.|TRBJ2-7
TGTGCCAGCAGTGAAACTGGGACAGGGGCCCACGAGCAGTACTTC
CASSETGTGAHEQYF